Following are 10 T cell receptor beta chains from one sample sequenced in a study of blood T cells in healthy people across ages. With a J-beta primer mix and a sample-barcoded 5' primer, a second PCR ran roughly 6 to 12 cycles. TCRdb ran MiXCR on the 5' RACE reads and lists one entry per CDR3 protein. The repertoire holds more than 1.4 million distinct CDR3 sequences, around 42% seen once, with 7.9% in the top ten. Sequencing was done on a sample of blood. The receptors stem from a woman aged 18-29 years in good health.

This clonotype was picked up a small number of times. Sequence at one end of the junction differs from germline and may be a read error. The V gene is TRBV7-9, the J gene TRBJ2-1; possible D gene TRBD2, 6 bases. This CDR3 has 12 amino acids. Per the germline V gene, CDR1 is SEHNR and CDR2 is FQNEAQ (reference sequence). The CDR3 loop reads CASSLDYHEQFF. The CDR3 DNA is TGTGCCAGCAGCTTGGACTACCATGAGCAGTTCTTC.

This chain uses TRBV4-1 with TRBJ2-5, with D uncertain. Trimming pared 3 bases from V and 2 bases from J, leaving 16 bases between. Looked up from germline, CDR1 is MGHRA and CDR2 is YSYEKL. CDR3 length: 16 amino acids. CDR3 sequence (DNA): TGCGCCAGCAGCCATCACGACCGGCTAAGACAAGAGACCCAGTACTTC. Encoded protein: CASSHHDRLRQETQYF.

The chain is built from TRBV2 and TRBJ2-5; D remains ambiguous. The CDR3 extends over 15 amino acids. The ends were cut back, 3 bases at V and 1 base at J, with 12 bases in the middle. In germline, CDR1 is SNHLY, CDR2 FYNNEI. The CDR3 DNA sequence: TGTGCCAGCAGTGAGTCCGGGCTTGGCCAAGAGACCCAGTACTTC. It encodes CASSESGLGQETQYF. The entire variable domain, with the rest obtained from reference TRBV2 and TRBJ2-5, is as follows: EPEVTQTPSHQVTQMGQEVILRCVPISNHLYFYWYRQILGQKVEFLVSFYNNEISEKSEIFDDQFSVERPDGSNFTLKIRSTKLEDSAMYFCASSESGLGQETQYFGPGTRLLVL.

The V gene is TRBV3-1, the J gene TRBJ2-3; 9 bases line up with TRBD1. Germline values: CDR1 LGHDT, CDR2 YNNKEL (reference sequence). This CDR3 spans 17 amino acids. V gave up 0 bases and J gave up 4 bases; unmatched junction bases: 8. CDR3 coding DNA: TGTGCCAGCAGCCAAGATAAAGGGACAGGGCATCCAGATACGCAGTATTTT. Translating gives CASSQDKGTGHPDTQYF.

The chain has TRBV29-1 and TRBJ1-4; tentative D call: TRBD1 (6 bases). Trimming removed 4 bases at V and 8 bases at J, with 8 bases between. The germline gives CDR1 SQVTM, CDR2 ANQGSEA. The CDR3 is 11 amino acids. This CDR3 is CSVGQGEKLFF. The CDR3 nucleotides read TGCAGCGTTGGCCAGGGGGAAAAACTGTTTTTT.

J is TRBJ2-4 and V is TRBV20-1; D is tentatively TRBD1 or TRBD2 (6 bases each). The better agreement between TRBJ2-7 and the DNA end casts doubt on the J call. The CDR3 consists of 13 residues. Germline lookup yields CDR1 DFQATT and CDR2 SNEGSKA (reference sequence). The CDR3 DNA reads TGCAGTGCTGGAGGGGGGAGAGCCTACGAGCAGTACTTC. As protein: CSAGGGRAYEQYF.

V and J are TRBV12-3 or TRBV12-4 and TRBJ2-1; 9 positions match TRBD1. The junction had 5 bases not matched to a gene; V was cut back by 4 bases and J by 4 bases. The CDR3 contains 15 residues. The CDR3 is CASSSEGQGYNEQFF. Written as DNA, the CDR3 is TGTGCCAGCAGTTCGGAGGGACAGGGATACAATGAGCAGTTCTTC.

This chain joins TRBV10-3 and TRBJ2-7; D is uncertain. Germline-derived CDR1 and CDR2 are ENHRY and SYGVKD. This CDR3 has 13 amino acids. Trimming cost V 0 bases and J 4 bases, with 7 bases left between them. The CDR3 region has the DNA TGTGCCATCAGTGAGTCGGTTGAATACGAGCAGTACTTC. Its protein product is CAISESVEYEQYF.

The rearrangement uses TRBV15 and TRBJ2-1, with 9 nucleotides matching TRBD2. CDR1 is LNHNV, CDR2 YYDKDF, per germline (reference sequence). This CDR3 has 16 amino acids. J was trimmed by 6 bases and V by 0 bases; bases with no gene match: 6. CDR3 protein: CATSREAGGQINEQFF. CDR3 sequence (DNA): TGTGCCACCAGCAGAGAAGCGGGGGGCCAGATCAATGAGCAGTTCTTC. The whole variable domain, filled in from reference TRBV15 and TRBJ2-1, reads DAMVIQNPRYQVTQFGKPVTLSCSQTLNHNVMYWYQQKSSQAPKLLFHYYDKDFNNEADTPDNFQSRRPNTSFCFLDIRSPGLGDTAMYLCATSREAGGQINEQFFGPGTRLTVL.

The chain employs TRBV4-1 and TRBJ2-5, with no clear D. The CDR3 extends over 13 amino acids. In germline, CDR1 is MGHRA, CDR2 YSYEKL. V was clipped by 4 bases and J by 13 bases, with 19 bases between them. The CDR3 DNA reads TGCGCCAGCAGCCGGACCGATCTGTACGAGCGGTACTTC. Its translation: CASSRTDLYERYF.